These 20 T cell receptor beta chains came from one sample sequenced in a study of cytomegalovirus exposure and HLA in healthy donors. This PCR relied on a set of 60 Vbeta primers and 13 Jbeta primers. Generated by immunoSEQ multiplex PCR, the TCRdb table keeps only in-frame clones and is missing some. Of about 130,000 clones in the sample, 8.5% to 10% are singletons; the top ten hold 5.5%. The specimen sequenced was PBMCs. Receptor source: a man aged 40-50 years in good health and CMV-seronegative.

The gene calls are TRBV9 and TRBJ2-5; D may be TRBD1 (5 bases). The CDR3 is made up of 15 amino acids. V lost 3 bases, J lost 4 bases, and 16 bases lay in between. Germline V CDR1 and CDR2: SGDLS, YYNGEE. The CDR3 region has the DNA TGTGCCAGCAGCGCAAGATTCGTCCAGGGAGAGACCCAGTACTTC. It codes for CASSARFVQGETQYF. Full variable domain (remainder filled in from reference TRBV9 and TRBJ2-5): DSGVTQTPKHLITATGQRVTLRCSPRSGDLSVYWYQQSLDQGLQFLIQYYNGEERAKGNILERFSAQQFPDLHSELNLSSLELGDSALYFCASSARFVQGETQYFGPGTRLLVL.

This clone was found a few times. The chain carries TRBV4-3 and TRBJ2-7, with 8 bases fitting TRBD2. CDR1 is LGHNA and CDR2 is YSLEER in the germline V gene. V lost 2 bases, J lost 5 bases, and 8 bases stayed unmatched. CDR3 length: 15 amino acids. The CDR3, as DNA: TGCGCCAGCAGCCAAACCGGGACTAGAACCGACGAGCAGTACTTC. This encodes CASSQTGTRTDEQYF.

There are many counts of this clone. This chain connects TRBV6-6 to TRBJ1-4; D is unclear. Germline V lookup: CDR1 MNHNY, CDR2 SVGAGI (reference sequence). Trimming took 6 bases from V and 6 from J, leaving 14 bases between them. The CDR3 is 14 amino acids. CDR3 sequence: CASSYGLSDEKLFF. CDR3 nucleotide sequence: TGTGCCAGCAGCTATGGACTATCGGATGAAAAACTGTTTTTT.

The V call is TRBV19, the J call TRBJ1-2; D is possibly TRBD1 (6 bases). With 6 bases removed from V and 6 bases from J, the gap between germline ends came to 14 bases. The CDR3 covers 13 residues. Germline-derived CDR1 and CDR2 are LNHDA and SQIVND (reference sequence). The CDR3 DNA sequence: TGTGCCAGTAGCCCACAGGGTTATAATGGCTACACCTTC. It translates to CASSPQGYNGYTF.

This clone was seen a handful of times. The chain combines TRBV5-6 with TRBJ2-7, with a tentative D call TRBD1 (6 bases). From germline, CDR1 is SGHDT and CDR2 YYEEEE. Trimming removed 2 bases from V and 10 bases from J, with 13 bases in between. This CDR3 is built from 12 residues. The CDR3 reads CASSLIRGLQYF. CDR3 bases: TGTGCCAGCAGCTTAATCAGGGGCCTTCAGTACTTC.

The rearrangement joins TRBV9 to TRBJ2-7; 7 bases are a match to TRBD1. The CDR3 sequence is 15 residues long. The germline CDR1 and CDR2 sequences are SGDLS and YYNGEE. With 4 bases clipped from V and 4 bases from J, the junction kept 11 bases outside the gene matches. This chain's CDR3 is CASSPSGTELYEQYF. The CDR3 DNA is TGTGCCAGCAGCCCCTCCGGGACAGAGTTATACGAGCAGTACTTC.

This chain's CDR3 is CAISGGLVNEQYF. The CDR3 DNA reads as TGTGCCATCAGTGGGGGGCTTGTAAACGAGCAGTACTTC. V gene TRBV10-3 combines with J gene TRBJ2-7; perhaps TRBD1 as D (6 bases). This CDR3 comprises 13 residues. V was trimmed by 4 bases and J by 5 bases, leaving 12 bases between them. The germline V gene has CDR1 ENHRY and CDR2 SYGVKD.

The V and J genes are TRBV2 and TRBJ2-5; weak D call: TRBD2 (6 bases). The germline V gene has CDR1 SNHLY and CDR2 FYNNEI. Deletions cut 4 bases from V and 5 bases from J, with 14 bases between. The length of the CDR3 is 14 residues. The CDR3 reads CASSVLGGRETQYF. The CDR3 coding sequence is TGTGCCAGCAGTGTCCTCGGGGGAAGGGAGACCCAGTACTTC.

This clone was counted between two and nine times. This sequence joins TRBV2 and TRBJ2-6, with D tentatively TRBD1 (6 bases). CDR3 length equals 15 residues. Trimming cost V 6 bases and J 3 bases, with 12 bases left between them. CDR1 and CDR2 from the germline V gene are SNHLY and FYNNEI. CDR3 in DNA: TGTGCCAGCAGCTCTAGGGGGTATGGGGCCAACGTCCTGACTTTC. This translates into CASSSRGYGANVLTF.

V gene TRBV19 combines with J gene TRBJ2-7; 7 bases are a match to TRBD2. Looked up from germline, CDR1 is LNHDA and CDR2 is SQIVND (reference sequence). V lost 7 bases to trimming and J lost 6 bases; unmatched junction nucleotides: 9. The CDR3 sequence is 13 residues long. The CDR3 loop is CASTERGLGEQYF. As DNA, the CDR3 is TGTGCCAGTACGGAGCGGGGATTGGGCGAGCAGTACTTC.

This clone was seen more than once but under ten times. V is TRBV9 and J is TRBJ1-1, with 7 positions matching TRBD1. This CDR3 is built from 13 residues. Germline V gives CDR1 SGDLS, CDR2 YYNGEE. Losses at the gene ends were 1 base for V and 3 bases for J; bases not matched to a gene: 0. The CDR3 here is CASSVQGDTEAFF. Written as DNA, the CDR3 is TGTGCCAGCAGCGTACAGGGGGACACTGAAGCTTTCTTT.

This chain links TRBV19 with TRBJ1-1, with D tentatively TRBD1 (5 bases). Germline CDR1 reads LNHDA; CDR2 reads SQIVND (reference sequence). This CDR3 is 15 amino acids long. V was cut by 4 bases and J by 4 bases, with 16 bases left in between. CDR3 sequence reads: CASSTWTSGVTEAFF. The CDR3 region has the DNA TGTGCCAGTAGTACATGGACATCTGGGGTCACTGAAGCTTTCTTT.

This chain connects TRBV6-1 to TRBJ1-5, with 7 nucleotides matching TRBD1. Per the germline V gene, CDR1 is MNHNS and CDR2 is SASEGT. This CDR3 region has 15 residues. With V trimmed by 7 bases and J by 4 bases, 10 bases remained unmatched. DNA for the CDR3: TGTGCCAGCACATCCCAGAGGGGGCTTAATCAGCCCCAGCATTTT. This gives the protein CASTSQRGLNQPQHF.

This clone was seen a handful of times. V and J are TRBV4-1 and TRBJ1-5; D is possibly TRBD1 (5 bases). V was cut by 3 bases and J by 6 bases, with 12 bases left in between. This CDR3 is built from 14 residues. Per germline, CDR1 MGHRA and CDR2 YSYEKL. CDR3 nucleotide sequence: TGCGCCAGCAGCCAGCAGGGAAGCCTTCAGCCCCAGCATTTT. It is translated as CASSQQGSLQPQHF.

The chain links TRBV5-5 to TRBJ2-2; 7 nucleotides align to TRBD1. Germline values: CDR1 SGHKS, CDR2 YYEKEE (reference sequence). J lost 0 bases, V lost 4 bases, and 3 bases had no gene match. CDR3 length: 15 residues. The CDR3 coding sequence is TGTGCCAGCAGCCGGGACAGCGCGAACACCGGGGAGCTGTTTTTT. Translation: CASSRDSANTGELFF.

The CDR3 DNA reads as TGTGCCAGCAGCTTGTCAGGGAACTACGAGCAGTACTTC. It specifies CASSLSGNYEQYF. The chain carries TRBV5-4 and TRBJ2-7; D is perhaps TRBD1 (5 bases). Deletions cut 1 base from V and 3 bases from J, with 8 bases between. This CDR3 is 13 amino acids long. Germline CDR1 SGHNT, CDR2 YYREEE (reference sequence).

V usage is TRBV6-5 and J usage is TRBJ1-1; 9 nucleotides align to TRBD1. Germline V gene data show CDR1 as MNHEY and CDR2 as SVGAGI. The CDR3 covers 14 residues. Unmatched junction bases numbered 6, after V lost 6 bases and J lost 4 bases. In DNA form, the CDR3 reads TGTGCCAGCAGCTCACAGGGGGCTCGCACTGAAGCTTTCTTT. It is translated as CASSSQGARTEAFF.

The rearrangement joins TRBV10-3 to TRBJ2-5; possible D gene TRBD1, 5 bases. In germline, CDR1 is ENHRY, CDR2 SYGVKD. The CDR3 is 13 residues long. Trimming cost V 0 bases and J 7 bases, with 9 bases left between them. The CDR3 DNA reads TGTGCCATCAGTGAGTCCAGGGCCTGGACCCAGTACTTC. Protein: CAISESRAWTQYF.

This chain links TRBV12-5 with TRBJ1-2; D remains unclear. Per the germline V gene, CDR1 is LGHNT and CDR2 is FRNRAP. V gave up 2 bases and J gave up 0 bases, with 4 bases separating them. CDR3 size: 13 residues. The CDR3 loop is CASGLPPNYGYTF. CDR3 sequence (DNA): TGTGCTAGTGGTTTGCCTCCTAACTATGGCTACACCTTC.

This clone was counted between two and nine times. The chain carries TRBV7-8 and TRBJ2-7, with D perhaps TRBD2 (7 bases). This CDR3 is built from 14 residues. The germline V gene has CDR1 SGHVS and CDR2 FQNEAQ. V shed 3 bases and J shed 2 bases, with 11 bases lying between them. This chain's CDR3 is CASSLGGRTYEQYF. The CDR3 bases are TGTGCCAGCAGCTTGGGGGGGCGGACCTACGAGCAGTACTTC.